This TCR beta chain stems from a study of T cells after yellow fever vaccination. Study conclusions and caveats: Within FACS-sorted repertoires, abundant clonotypes contaminating from the bulk population could be present. The secondary response was weaker, and its peak arrived faster, on day 5 versus 15. CD4 and CD8 compartments shared a small share of clonotypes.

This clonotype was found many times. Antigen specificity is unknown. Making TCR cDNA involved 5'RACE template switching, which added UMIs and a universal primer site. TCRdb fed the 5' RACE reads into MiXCR, producing one record per CDR3 protein. The profile shows 25,000 to 30,000 distinct CDR3 sequences, around 4.6% of them singletons. The CDR3 loop spans 14 amino acids. V lost 5 bases to trimming and J lost 2 bases; unmatched junction nucleotides: 8. Germline CDR1 DFQATT, CDR2 SNEGSKA (reference sequence). The material sequenced was CD8+ T cells sorted from PBMCs, taken 10 days after the yellow fever booster vaccination. The chain is built from TRBV20-1 and TRBJ2-7, with 8 bases fitting TRBD2. This TCR came from a man in his thirties or forties who received the YFV17D yellow fever vaccine. The CDR3 loop reads CSADNSGNAYEQYF. In DNA form, the CDR3 reads TGCAGTGCTGATAATAGCGGGAACGCCTACGAGCAGTACTTC.